The 5 T cell receptor beta chains listed next were all sequenced from one sample in a study of PD-L1 blockade in urothelial cancer. Produced via immunoSEQ multiplex PCR; TCRdb's table is partial and in-frame only. The table shows over 15,000 clones, with around 90% occurring only once. The input for sequencing was PBMCs, taken around atezolizumab (anti-PD-L1) treatment. The receptors shown here come from a man aged 45-65 years with urothelial cancer.

This clone came up once. CDR3 in DNA: TGTGCCAGCAGCTTACTAGCGGGAGGGCGGGAGACCCAGTACTTC. Encoded protein: CASSLLAGGRETQYF. The chain couples TRBV5-6 to TRBJ2-5; the match to TRBD2 covers 13 bases. Per the germline V gene, CDR1 is SGHDT and CDR2 is YYEEEE. The CDR3 runs to 15 residues. V trimming: 2 bases; J trimming: 5 bases; junction bases outside the gene matches: 3.

The CDR3 is CASSEGTGGYNEQFF. CDR3 nucleotide sequence: TGTGCCAGCAGTGAGGGGACAGGGGGCTACAATGAGCAGTTCTTC. V gene TRBV6-4 combines with J gene TRBJ2-1, with 11 nucleotides matching TRBD1. Germline trimming cut 3 bases from V and 3 bases from J; bases unmatched to any gene: 1. CDR1 and CDR2 from the germline V gene are MRHNA and SNTAGT. The CDR3 covers 15 residues.

The chain employs TRBV28 and TRBJ2-2, with D tentatively TRBD1 (5 bases). Trimming stripped 6 bases from V and 1 base from J, with 9 bases between. Germline V lookup: CDR1 MDHEN, CDR2 SYDVKM. The CDR3 spans 14 residues. The CDR3 sequence is CASRGQQNTGELFF. The CDR3 DNA sequence: TGTGCCAGCAGGGGGCAGCAGAACACCGGGGAGCTGTTTTTT.

The chain is built from TRBV5-1 and TRBJ2-7; 8 bases are a match to TRBD2. J gave up 0 bases and V 1 base, and 3 bases lay outside the gene matches. The CDR3 contains 15 residues. Germline CDR1 is SGHRS and CDR2 is YFSETQ. The CDR3 sequence is CASSLLREASYEQYF. As DNA, the CDR3 is TGCGCCAGCAGCTTGCTGCGGGAGGCCTCCTACGAGCAGTACTTC.

V is TRBV19 and J is TRBJ1-6; tentatively, D is TRBD1 (6 bases). The length of the CDR3 is 14 residues. The V end lost 8 bases, the J end lost 9 bases, and 17 bases lay between the germline ends. Per germline, CDR1 LNHDA and CDR2 SQIVND (reference sequence). The CDR3: CASGGGPISSPLHF. CDR3 nucleotide sequence: TGTGCCAGTGGGGGCGGCCCTATAAGTTCACCCCTCCACTTT.